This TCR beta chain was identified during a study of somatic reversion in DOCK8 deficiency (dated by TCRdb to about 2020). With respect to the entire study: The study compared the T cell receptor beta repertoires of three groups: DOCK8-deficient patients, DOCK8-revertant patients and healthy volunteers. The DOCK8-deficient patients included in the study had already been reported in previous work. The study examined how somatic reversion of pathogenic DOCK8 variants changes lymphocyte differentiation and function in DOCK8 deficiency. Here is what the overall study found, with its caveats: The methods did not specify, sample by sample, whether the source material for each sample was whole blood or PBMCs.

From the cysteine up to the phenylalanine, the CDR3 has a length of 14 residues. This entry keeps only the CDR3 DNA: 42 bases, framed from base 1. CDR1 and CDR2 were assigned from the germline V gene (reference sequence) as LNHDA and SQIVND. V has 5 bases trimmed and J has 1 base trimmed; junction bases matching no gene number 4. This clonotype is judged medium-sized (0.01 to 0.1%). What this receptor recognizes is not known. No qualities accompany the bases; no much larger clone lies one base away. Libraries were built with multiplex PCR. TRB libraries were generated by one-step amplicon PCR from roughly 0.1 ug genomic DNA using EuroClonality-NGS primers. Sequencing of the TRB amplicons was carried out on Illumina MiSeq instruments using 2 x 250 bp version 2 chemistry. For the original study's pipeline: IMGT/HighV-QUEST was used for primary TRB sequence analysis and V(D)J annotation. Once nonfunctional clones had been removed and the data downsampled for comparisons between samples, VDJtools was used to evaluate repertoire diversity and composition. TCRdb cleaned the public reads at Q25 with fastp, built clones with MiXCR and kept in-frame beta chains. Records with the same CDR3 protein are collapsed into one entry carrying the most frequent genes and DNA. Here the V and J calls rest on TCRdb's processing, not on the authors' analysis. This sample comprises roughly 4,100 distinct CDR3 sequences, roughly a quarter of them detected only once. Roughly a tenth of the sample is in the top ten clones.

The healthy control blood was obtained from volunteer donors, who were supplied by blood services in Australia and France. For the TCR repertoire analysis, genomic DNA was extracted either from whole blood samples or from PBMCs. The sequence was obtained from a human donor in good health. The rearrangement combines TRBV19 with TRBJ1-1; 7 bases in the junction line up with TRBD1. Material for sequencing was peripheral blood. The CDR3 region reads CASSPGTENTEAFF. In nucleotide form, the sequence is TGTGCCAGTAGTCCGGGGACAGAGAACACTGAAGCTTTCTTT.